This TCR beta chain was sequenced for a study of shared clonotypes between healthy human individuals. Profiling relied on immunoSEQ multiplex PCR, and the TCRdb table lists in-frame clones only, not all of them. The data contain some 630,000 clones, around 96% of them singletons. The naive CD8 population came from CD45RO-negative cells selected for CCR7, without terminally differentiated effector memory CD45RA+ cells. Sequenced sample: naive CD8+ T cells sorted from blood. The TCR sequence derives from a woman aged 25 to 45 in good health.

The CDR3 DNA is TGTGCCAGCAGTTTATCGACGTGGGGCGAGCAGTACTTC. This encodes CASSLSTWGEQYF. The chain couples TRBV27 to TRBJ2-7; D gene ambiguous. Trimming removed 0 bases at V and 6 bases at J, with 9 bases between. The CDR3 covers 13 residues. Germline V lookup: CDR1 MNHEY, CDR2 SMNVEV (reference sequence).